This TCR beta chain was identified during a study of T cell responses to AZD1222 COVID-19 vaccine. Findings of the study overall: White British ancestry dominated among donors, who included more females, and clonal diversity was possibly underestimated. Among vaccine-associated CD4 TCRs, coverage spanned spike, with dominance at 160-218 and 743-854. Only a handful of AZD1222 recipients, roughly 6 in all, had baseline seropositivity. Repertoire sampling occurred only after the peak T cell response.

Remarks on this clone: Its specificity is unknown.

The repertoire was sequenced with immunoSEQ multiplex PCR; TCRdb's copy has only in-frame clones and lacks some. The data contain some 110,000 clones, around 94% of them singletons. CDR1 and CDR2 from the germline V gene are MNHEY and SMNVEV (reference sequence). Trimming left V 1 base short and J 4 bases short, with 13 bases between. CDR3 length: 15 residues. V gene TRBV27 combines with J gene TRBJ1-1, with D unclear. The TCR was taken from an adult who received the AZD1222 COVID-19 vaccine. The sequences come from peripheral blood, collected 28 days after the second AZD1222 dose. The CDR3 sequence: CASSLLDSEGTEAFF. DNA for the CDR3: TGTGCCAGCAGTTTATTAGACTCCGAGGGCACTGAAGCTTTCTTT.